This T cell receptor (beta chain) was profiled in a study of blood T cell repertoires in COVID-19. Libraries were prepared by immunoSEQ multiplex PCR; TCRdb keeps only in-frame clonotypes and omits some of them. The sample carries about 200,000 clones, about nine tenths recorded once. Germline V gene data show CDR1 as MNHNY and CDR2 as SVGAGI (reference sequence). V dropped 10 bases and J dropped 1 base, with 13 bases sitting between them. The CDR3 length is 13 residues. The chain recombines TRBV6-6 with TRBJ1-1; D gene ambiguous. This TCR derives from a woman in her thirties or forties with acute or convalescent COVID-19. Sequencing was carried out using peripheral blood. The CDR3 loop is CATVTRQNTEAFF. CDR3 in DNA: TGTGCCACCGTAACCCGACAGAACACTGAAGCTTTCTTT.